This T cell receptor beta chain was sequenced during a study of T cell responses to AZD1222 COVID-19 vaccine. Turning to the study itself: Analysis merged second doses at about 4 or about 12 weeks. General study points: Without day 14 samples, only post-peak T cell repertoires were studied. Donors were largely white British and mainly female; clonal diversity was possibly underestimated.

Germline V gene sequence: CDR1 MRHNA, CDR2 SNTAGT. Trimming cost V 2 bases and J 4 bases, with 11 bases left between them. The CDR3 loop spans 15 amino acids. Only in-frame clones appear in the TCRdb table, and some are missing; sequencing was by immunoSEQ multiplex PCR. The repertoire holds nearly 95,000 clones, with nearly 90% as singletons. Of note for this clone: Its antigen is currently unknown.

V and J are TRBV6-4 and TRBJ1-4, with a weak D call TRBD1 (5 bases). The TCR was taken from an adult in good health. Source: peripheral blood, taken on day 0 of AZD1222 vaccination. The CDR3 spells CASSDRRGINEKLFF. DNA of the CDR3: TGTGCCAGCAGTGACCGGCGGGGGATTAATGAAAAACTGTTTTTT.